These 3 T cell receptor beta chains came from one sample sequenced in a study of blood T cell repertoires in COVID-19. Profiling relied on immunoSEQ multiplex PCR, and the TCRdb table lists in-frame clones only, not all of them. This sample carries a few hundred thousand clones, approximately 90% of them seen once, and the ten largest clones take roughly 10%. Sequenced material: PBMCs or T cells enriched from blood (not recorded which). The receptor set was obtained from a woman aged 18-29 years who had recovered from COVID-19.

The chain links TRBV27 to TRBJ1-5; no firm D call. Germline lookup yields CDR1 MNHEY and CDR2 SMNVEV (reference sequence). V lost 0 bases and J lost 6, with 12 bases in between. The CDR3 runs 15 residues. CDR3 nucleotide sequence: TGTGCCAGCAGTTTATCTGGCACTACTACTCAGCCCCAGCATTTT. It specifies CASSLSGTTTQPQHF.

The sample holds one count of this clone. The DNA of the CDR3 is TGTGCCAGCAGTGATGTAGGAAACTACCCTAACTATGGCTACACCTTC. Protein sequence: CASSDVGNYPNYGYTF. The chain uses TRBV6-1 and TRBJ1-2; D is ambiguous. Germline V gene data show CDR1 as MNHNS and CDR2 as SASEGT. Trimming left V 3 bases short and J 0 bases short, with 14 bases between. This CDR3 spans 16 amino acids.

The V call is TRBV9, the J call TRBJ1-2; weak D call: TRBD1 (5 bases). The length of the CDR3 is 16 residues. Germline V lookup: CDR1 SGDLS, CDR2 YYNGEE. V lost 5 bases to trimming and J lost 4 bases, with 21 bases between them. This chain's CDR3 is CASSNPLGQVSYGYTF. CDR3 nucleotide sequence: TGTGCCAGCAGTAACCCCCTGGGGCAGGTCTCCTATGGCTACACCTTC.